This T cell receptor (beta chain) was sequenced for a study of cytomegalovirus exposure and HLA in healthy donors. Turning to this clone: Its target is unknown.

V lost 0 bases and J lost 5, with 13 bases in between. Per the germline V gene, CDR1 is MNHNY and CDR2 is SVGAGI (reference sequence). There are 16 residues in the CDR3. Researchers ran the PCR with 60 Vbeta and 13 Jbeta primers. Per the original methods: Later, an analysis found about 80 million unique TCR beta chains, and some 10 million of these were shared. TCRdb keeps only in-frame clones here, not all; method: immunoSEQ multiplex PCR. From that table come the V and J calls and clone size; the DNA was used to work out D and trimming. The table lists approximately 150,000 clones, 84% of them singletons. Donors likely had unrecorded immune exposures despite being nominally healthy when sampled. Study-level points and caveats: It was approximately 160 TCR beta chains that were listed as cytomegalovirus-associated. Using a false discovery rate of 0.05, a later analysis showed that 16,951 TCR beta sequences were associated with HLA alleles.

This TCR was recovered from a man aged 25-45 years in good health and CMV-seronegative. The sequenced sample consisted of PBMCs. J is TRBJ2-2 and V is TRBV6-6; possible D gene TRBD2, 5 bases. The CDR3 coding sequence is TGTGCCAGCAGTTACTCGGGCAGGCGAGGGACCGGGGAGCTGTTTTTT. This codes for CASSYSGRRGTGELFF.